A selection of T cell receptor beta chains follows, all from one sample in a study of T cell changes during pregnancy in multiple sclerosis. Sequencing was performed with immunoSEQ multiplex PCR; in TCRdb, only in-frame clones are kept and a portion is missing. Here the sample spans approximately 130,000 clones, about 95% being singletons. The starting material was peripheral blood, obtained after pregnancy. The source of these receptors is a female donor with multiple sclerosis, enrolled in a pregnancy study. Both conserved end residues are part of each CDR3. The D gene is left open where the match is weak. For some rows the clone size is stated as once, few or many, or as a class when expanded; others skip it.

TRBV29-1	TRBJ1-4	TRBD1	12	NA	TGCAGCGGGGGCCATAGGGACAGTAGGCTGTTTTTT	CSGGHRDSRLFF
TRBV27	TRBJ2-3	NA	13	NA	TGTGCCAGCAGTCCATCCCTCGGAGATACGCAGTATTTT	CASSPSLGDTQYF
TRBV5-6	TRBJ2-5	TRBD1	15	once	TGTGCCAGCAGCTTAGGGGACAGGGGACGAGAGACCCAGTACTTC	CASSLGDRGRETQYF
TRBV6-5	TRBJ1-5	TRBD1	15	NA	TGTGCCAGCAGCGGGACAGCATATAGCAATCAGCCCCAGCATTTT	CASSGTAYSNQPQHF
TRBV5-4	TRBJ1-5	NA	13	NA	TGTGCCAGCAGCTTGGACGAGAATCAGCCCCAGCATTTT	CASSLDENQPQHF
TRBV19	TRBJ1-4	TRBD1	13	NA	TGTGCCAGTAGTATCCAAACAGGGGGTCAACTGTTTTTT	CASSIQTGGQLFF
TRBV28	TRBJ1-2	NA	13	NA	TGTGCCAGCCAAAACAACCGATATCATGGCTACACCTTC	CASQNNRYHGYTF
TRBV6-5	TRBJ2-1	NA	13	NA	TGTGCCAGCAGCCCGGGACTTGACAATGAGCAGTTCTTC	CASSPGLDNEQFF
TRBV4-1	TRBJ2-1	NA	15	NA	TGCGCCAGCAGCCAAGGGGCCCTCAACTCCAATGAGCAGTTCTTC	CASSQGALNSNEQFF
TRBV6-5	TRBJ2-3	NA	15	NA	TGTGCCAGCAGTTACTCCGACACCCCCACAGATACGCAGTATTTT	CASSYSDTPTDTQYF
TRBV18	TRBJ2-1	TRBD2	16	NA	TGTGCCAGCTCTTTGGGGGCTAGCGGGTCCTACAATGAGCAGTTCTTC	CASSLGASGSYNEQFF
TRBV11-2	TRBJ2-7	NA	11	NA	TGTGCCAGCAGCAGCTCTCCACAGCAGTACTTC	CASSSSPQQYF
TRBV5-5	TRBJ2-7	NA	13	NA	TGTGCCAGCAGCTTGGTCAGGGAAACGGGGCAGTACTTC	CASSLVRETGQYF
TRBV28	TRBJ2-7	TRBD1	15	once	TGTGCCAGCAGTTTCCACAGGGGTTCGTCCTACGAGCAGTACTTC	CASSFHRGSSYEQYF
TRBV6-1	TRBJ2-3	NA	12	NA	TGTGCCAGCAGTAGATATACTATTACGCAGTATTTT	CASSRYTITQYF
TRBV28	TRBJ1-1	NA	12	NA	TGTGCCAGCAGTTTACGAGGGACTGAAGCTTTCTTT	CASSLRGTEAFF
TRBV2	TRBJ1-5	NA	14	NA	TGTGCCAGCAGTACCGGGGGAGACAATCAGCCCCAGCATTTT	CASSTGGDNQPQHF
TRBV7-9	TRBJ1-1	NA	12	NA	TGTGCCAGCAGCTACGGACAGTCTGAAGCTTTCTTT	CASSYGQSEAFF
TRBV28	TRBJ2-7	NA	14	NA	TGTGCCAGCAGTTTTCCCTCAAACTACCACGAGCAGTACTTC	CASSFPSNYHEQYF
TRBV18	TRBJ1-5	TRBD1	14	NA	TGTGCCAGCTCTGCCGGGACAGACAATCAGCCCCAGCATTTT	CASSAGTDNQPQHF
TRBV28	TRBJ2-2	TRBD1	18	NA	TGTGCCAGCAGTTTATTACCCCGACAGGGAACGTTCACCGGGGAGCTGTTTTTT	CASSLLPRQGTFTGELFF
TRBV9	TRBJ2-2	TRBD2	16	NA	TGTGCCAGCAGCCTCCGGATAGCGGGAGCCACCGGGGAGCTGTTTTTT	CASSLRIAGATGELFF
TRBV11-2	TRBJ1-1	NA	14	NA	TGTGCCAGCAGCTTAGATCCTAGGGGGGGTGAAGCTTTCTTT	CASSLDPRGGEAFF
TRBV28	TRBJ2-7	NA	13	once	TGTGCCAGCAGTTTAACAAAACACTACGAGCAGTACTTC	CASSLTKHYEQYF
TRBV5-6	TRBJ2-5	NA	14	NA	TGTGCCAGCAGCTCGACGGGTAGCCAAGAGACCCAGTACTTC	CASSSTGSQETQYF
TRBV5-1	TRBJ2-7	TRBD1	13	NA	TGCGCCAGCAGCTCACAGGGGTCCTACGAGCAGTACTTC	CASSSQGSYEQYF
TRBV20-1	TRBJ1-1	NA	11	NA	TGCAGTGCTAGAGAGGGGGGTGCAGCTTTCTTT	CSAREGGAAFF
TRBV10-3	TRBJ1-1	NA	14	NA	TGTGCCATCAGAGCCGGGACAACGAACACTGAAGCTTTCTTT	CAIRAGTTNTEAFF
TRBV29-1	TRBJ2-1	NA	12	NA	TGCAGCGGCAAATCAGGGTACAATGAGCAGTTCTTC	CSGKSGYNEQFF
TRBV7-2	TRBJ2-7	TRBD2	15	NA	TGTGCCAGCAGCTTAGCCGGCGGGAGTGGCTACGAGCAGTACTTC	CASSLAGGSGYEQYF
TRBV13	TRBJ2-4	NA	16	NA	TGTGCCAGCAGCTCACCCAGGGCTCTAGCCAAAAACATTCAGTACTTC	CASSSPRALAKNIQYF
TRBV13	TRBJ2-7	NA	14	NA	TGTGCCAGCAGCCGTGCCGGGACTCTATACGAGCAGTACTTC	CASSRAGTLYEQYF
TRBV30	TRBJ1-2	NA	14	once	TGTGCCTGGAGTAGGACAGATAATAACTATGGCTACACCTTC	CAWSRTDNNYGYTF
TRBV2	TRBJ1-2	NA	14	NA	TGTGCCAGCAGTGAGTCTAACAGTAACTATGGCTACACCTTC	CASSESNSNYGYTF
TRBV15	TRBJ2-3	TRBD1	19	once	TGTGCCACCAGCAGAGGGCTAGCGGACTTCACAGGGGGCCCAGATACGCAGTATTTT	CATSRGLADFTGGPDTQYF
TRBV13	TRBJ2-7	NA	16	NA	TGTGCCAGCAGCCGCCGGGGTGACAGGCTCTACTACGAGCAGTACTTC	CASSRRGDRLYYEQYF
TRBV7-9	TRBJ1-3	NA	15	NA	TGTGCCAGCAGCTTATCAGGGAACTCTGGAAACACCATATATTTT	CASSLSGNSGNTIYF
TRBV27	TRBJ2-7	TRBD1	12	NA	TGTGCCAGCAGCCCGACAGGGCGAGAGCAGTACTTC	CASSPTGREQYF
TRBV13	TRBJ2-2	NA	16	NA	TGTGCCAGCAGCTTAGCGGGAAGGACCGAGCCTCATGAGCTGTTTTTT	CASSLAGRTEPHELFF
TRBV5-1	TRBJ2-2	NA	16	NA	TGCGCCAGCAGCTTGGCAGCAGGGGGGTACACCGGGGAGCTGTTTTTT	CASSLAAGGYTGELFF
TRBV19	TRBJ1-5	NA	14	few	TGTGCCAGTAGTGATGTTCGGGGGAATCAGCCCCAGCATTTT	CASSDVRGNQPQHF
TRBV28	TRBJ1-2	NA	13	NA	TGTGCCAGCAGTTTAGGGGGCATCTATGGCTACACCTTC	CASSLGGIYGYTF
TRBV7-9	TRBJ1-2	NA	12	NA	TGTGCCAGCAGCTTTAAGGGGAATGGCTACACCTTC	CASSFKGNGYTF
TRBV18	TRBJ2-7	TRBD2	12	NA	TGTGCCAGCTCACCGGGAGGGGACGAGCAGTACTTC	CASSPGGDEQYF
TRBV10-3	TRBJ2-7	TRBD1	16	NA	TGTGCCACTAAACGATATTCAGGGGACAGTGACTACGAGCAGTACTTC	CATKRYSGDSDYEQYF
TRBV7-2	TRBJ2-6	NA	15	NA	TGTGCCAGCAGCTTAGCCACTGCTGGGGCCAACGTCCTGACTTTC	CASSLATAGANVLTF
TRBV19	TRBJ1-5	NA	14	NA	TGTGCCAGTAAGTGGGGGGGGGATAGGCAGCCCCAGCATTTT	CASKWGGDRQPQHF
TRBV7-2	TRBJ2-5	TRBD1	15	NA	TGTGCCAGCAGCACGGGACAGGGAGGAATGGAGACCCAGTACTTC	CASSTGQGGMETQYF
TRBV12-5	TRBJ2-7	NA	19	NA	TGTGCTAGTGGTTTGGATCAAGATCGTATATGGGTAGCTACCTACGAGCAGTACTTC	CASGLDQDRIWVATYEQYF
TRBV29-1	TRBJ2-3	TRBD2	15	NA	TGCAGCGTTGAGGGGGGGGATAGTGGCACAGATACGCAGTATTTT	CSVEGGDSGTDTQYF
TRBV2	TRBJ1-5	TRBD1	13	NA	TGTGCCAGCAGAGCCGACAGGGCTCAGCCCCAGCATTTT	CASRADRAQPQHF
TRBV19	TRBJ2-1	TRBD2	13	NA	TGTGCCAGCCGCTTCGGGGGGGGGAATGAGCAGTTCTTC	CASRFGGGNEQFF
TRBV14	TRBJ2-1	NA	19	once	TGTGCCAGCAGCGGTAGACAGGGAGGTTCCAAAAGCTCCTACAATGAGCAGTTCTTC	CASSGRQGGSKSSYNEQFF